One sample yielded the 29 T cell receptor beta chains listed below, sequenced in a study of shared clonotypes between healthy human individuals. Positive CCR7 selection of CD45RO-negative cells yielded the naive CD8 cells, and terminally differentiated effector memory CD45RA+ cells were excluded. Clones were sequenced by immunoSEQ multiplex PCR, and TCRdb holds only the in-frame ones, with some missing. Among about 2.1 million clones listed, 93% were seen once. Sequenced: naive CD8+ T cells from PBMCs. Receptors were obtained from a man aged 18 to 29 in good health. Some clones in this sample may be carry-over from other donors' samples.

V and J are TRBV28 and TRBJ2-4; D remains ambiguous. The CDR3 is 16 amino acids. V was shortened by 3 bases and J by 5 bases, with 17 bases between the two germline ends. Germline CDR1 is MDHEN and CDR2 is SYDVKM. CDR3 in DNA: TGTGCCAGCAGTTTTTTCTCGGAGCGTTTGGAAAACATTCAGTACTTC. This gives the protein CASSFFSERLENIQYF.

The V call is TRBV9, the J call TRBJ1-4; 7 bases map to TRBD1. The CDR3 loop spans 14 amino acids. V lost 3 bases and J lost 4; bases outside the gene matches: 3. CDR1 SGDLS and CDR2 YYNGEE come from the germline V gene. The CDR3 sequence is CASSATGNNEKLFF. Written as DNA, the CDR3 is TGTGCCAGCAGCGCGACAGGGAATAATGAAAAACTGTTTTTT.

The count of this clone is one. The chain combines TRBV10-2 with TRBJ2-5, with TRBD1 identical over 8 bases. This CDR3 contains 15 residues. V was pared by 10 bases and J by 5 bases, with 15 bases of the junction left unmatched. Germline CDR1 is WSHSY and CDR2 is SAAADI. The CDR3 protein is CATSANRQGRETQYF. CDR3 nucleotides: TGCGCCACCTCCGCTAATAGACAGGGGCGGGAGACCCAGTACTTC.

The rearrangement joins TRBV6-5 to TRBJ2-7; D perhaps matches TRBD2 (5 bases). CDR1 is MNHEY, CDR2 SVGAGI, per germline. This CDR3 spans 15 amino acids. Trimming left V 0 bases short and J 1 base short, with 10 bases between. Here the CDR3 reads CASSYSWSGSYEQYF. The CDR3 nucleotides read TGTGCCAGCAGTTACTCTTGGTCGGGATCCTACGAGCAGTACTTC.

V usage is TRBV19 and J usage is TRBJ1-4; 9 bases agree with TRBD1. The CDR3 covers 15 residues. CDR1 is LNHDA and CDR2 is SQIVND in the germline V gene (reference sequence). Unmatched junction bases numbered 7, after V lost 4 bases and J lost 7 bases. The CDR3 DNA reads TGTGCCAGTAGTAATTCGGGACAGGGTTTTGAAAAACTGTTTTTT. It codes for CASSNSGQGFEKLFF.

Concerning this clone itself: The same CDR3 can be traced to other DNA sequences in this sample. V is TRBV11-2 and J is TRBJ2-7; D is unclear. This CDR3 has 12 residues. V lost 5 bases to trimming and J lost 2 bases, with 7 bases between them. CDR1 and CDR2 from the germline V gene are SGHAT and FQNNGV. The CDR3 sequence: CASSLSPYEQYF. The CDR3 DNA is TGTGCCAGCAGCCTTTCTCCCTACGAGCAGTACTTC.

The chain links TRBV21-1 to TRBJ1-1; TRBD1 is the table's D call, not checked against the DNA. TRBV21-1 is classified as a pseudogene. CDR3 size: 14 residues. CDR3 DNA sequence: TGTGCCAGCAGCAGAAGGGGGCTGTACACTGAAGCTTTCTTT. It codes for CASSRRGLYTEAFF.

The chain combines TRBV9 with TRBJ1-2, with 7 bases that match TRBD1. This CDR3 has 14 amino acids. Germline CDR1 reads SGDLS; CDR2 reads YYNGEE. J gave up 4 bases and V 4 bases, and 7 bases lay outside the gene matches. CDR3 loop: CASSPAGQPYGYTF. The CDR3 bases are TGTGCCAGCAGCCCGGCGGGACAGCCCTATGGCTACACCTTC.

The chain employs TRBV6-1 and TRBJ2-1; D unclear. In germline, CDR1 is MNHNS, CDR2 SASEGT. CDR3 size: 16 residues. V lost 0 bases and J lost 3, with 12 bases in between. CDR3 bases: TGTGCCAGCAGTGAAGCGCGGCAGTTAGACTACAATGAGCAGTTCTTC. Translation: CASSEARQLDYNEQFF.

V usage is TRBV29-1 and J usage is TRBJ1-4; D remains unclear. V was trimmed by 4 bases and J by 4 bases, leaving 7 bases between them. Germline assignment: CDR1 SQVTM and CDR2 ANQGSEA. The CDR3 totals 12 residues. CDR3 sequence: CSVGYHNEKLFF. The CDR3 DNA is TGCAGCGTTGGTTATCATAATGAAAAACTGTTTTTT.

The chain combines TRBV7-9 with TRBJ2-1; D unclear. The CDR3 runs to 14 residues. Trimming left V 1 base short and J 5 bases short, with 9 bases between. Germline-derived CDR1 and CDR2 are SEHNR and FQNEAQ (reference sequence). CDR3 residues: CASSLEWGNNEQFF. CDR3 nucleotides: TGTGCCAGCAGCTTAGAGTGGGGTAACAATGAGCAGTTCTTC.

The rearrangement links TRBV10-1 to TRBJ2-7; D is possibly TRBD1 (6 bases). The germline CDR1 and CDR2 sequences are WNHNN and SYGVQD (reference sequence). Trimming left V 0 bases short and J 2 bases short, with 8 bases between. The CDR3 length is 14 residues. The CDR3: CASSESGQPYEQYF. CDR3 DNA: TGCGCCAGCAGTGAGTCAGGACAGCCCTACGAGCAGTACTTC.

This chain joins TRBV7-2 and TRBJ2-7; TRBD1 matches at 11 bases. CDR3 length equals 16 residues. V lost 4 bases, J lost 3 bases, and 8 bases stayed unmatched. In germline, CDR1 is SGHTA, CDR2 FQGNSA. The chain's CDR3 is CASSSYSGQGDYEQYF. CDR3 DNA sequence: TGTGCCAGCAGCTCATACTCGGGACAGGGGGACTACGAGCAGTACTTC.

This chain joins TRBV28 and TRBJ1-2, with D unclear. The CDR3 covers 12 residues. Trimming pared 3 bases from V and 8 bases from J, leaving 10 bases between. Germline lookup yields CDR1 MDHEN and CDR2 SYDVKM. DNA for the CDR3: TGTGCCAGCAGTTTTGCCAACGGCGGCTACACCTTC. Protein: CASSFANGGYTF.

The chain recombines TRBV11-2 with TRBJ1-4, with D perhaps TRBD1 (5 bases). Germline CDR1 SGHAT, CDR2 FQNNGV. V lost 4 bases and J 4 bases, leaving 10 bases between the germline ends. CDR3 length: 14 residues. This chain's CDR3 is CASSYSGLNEKLFF. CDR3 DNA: TGTGCCAGCAGCTACTCAGGGCTTAATGAAAAACTGTTTTTT.

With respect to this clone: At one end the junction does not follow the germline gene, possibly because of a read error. The CDR3 is CSAGVGYEQFF. For the CDR3, the DNA is TGCTCAGCGGGAGTTGGCTATGAGCAGTTCTTC. The chain carries TRBV28 and TRBJ2-1, with 8 bases identical to TRBD2. Germline lookup yields CDR1 MDHEN and CDR2 SYDVKM. This CDR3 comprises 11 residues.

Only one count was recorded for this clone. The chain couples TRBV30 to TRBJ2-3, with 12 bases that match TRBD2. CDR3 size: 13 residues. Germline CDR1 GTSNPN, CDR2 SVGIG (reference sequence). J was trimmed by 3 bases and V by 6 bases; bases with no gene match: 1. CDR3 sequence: CACGTSGTDTQYF. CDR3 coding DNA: TGTGCCTGCGGGACTAGCGGGACAGATACGCAGTATTTT.

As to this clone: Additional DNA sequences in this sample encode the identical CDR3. The CDR3 is CASSFGGSYNEQFF. CDR3 DNA sequence: TGTGCCAGCAGCTTCGGCGGGAGCTACAATGAGCAGTTCTTC. This sequence joins TRBV7-9 and TRBJ2-1, with 7 bases that match TRBD2. CDR3 length: 14 amino acids. The germline CDR1 and CDR2 sequences are SEHNR and FQNEAQ (reference sequence). V shed 3 bases, J shed 3 bases, and the junction held 2 bases outside the gene matches.

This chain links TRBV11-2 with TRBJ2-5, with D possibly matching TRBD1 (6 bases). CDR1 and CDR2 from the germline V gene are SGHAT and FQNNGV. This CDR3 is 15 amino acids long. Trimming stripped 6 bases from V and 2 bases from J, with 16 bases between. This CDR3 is CASSHRGGPQETQYF. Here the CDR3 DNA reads TGTGCCAGCAGTCACCGAGGGGGACCTCAAGAGACCCAGTACTTC.

The CDR3 reads CSVFPINYGYTF. The CDR3 DNA sequence: TGCAGCGTTTTCCCGATTAACTATGGCTACACCTTC. The gene calls are TRBV29-1 and TRBJ1-2, with D uncertain. V lost 5 bases to trimming and J lost 1 base, with 8 bases between them. Germline assignment: CDR1 SQVTM and CDR2 ANQGSEA. This CDR3 contains 12 residues.

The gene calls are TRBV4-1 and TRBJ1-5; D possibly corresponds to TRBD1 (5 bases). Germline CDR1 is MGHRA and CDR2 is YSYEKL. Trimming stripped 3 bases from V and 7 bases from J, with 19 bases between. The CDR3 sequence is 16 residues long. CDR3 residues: CASSHRLGGWEQPQHF. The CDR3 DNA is TGCGCCAGCAGCCACCGACTTGGGGGGTGGGAGCAGCCCCAGCATTTT.

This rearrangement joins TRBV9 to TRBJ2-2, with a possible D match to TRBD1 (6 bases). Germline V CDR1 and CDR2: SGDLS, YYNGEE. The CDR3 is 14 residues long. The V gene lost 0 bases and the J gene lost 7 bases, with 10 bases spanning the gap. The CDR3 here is CASSVDRVGGELFF. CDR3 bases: TGTGCCAGCAGCGTAGACAGGGTCGGCGGGGAGCTGTTTTTT.

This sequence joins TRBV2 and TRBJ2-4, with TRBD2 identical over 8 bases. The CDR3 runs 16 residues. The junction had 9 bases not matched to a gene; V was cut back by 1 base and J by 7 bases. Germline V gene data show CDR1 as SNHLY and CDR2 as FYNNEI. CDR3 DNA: TGTGCCAGCAGTGAAGGGGGTGAAGGACTAGCCAACATTCAGTACTTC. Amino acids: CASSEGGEGLANIQYF.

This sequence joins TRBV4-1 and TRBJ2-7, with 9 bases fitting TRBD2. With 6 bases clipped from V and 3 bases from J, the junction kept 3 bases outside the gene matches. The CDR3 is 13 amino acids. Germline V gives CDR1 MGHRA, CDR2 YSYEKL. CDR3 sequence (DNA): TGCGCCAGCAGGGCTAGCGGGGTCTACGAGCAGTACTTC. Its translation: CASRASGVYEQYF.

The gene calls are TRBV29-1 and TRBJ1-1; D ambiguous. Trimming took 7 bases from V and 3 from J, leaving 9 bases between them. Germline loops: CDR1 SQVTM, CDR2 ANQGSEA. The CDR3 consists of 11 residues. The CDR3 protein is CSAWVDTEAFF. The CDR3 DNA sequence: TGCAGCGCCTGGGTGGACACTGAAGCTTTCTTT.

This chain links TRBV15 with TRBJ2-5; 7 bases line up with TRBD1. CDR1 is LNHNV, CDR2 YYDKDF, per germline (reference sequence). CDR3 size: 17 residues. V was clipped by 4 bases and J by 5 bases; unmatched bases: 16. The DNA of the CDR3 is TGTGCCACCAGCATCAACGTAGGGGAAGGGGGCTGGGAGACCCAGTACTTC. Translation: CATSINVGEGGWETQYF.

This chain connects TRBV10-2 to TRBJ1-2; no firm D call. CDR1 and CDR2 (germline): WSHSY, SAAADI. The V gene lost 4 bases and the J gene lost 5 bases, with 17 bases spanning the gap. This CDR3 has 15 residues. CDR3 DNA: TGCGCCAGCAGTGTTTCACGTGGAGGGCCGTATGGCTACACCTTC. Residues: CASSVSRGGPYGYTF.

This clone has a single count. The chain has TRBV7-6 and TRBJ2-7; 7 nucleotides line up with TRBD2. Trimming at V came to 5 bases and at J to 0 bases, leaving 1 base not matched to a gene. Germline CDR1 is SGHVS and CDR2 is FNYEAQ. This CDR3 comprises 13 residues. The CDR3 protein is CASSQRDSYEQYF. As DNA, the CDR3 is TGTGCCAGCAGCCAGCGGGACTCCTACGAGCAGTACTTC.

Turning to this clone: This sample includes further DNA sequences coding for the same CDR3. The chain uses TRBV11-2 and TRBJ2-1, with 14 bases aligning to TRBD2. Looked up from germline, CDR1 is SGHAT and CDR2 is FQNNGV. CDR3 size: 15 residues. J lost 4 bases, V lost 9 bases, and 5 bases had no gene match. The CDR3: CASRGLAGDYNEQFF. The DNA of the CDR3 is TGTGCCAGTCGGGGACTAGCGGGAGATTACAATGAGCAGTTCTTC.